These 26 T cell receptor beta chains were all obtained from the same sample, sequenced in a study of OX40 agonist ivuxolimab in advanced cancers. The protocol was immunoSEQ multiplex PCR, while the TCRdb copy is restricted to in-frame clones and leaves out a portion. The table shows more than 30,000 clones, with about 81% occurring only once. This material consisted of CD4+ or CD8+ T cells sorted from blood, taken in a trial of the OX40 agonist ivuxolimab. The receptors stem from an adult with an advanced solid tumor such as melanoma, head and neck, liver or kidney cancer.

This clone was seen a handful of times. This chain uses TRBV6-1 with TRBJ2-7; 10 bases fit TRBD1. This CDR3 region has 15 residues. Germline-derived CDR1 and CDR2 are MNHNS and SASEGT. Germline trimming cut 0 bases from V and 6 bases from J; bases unmatched to any gene: 5. CDR3: CASSEAWDRGCEQYF. Written as DNA, the CDR3 is TGTGCCAGCAGTGAAGCGTGGGACAGGGGTTGCGAGCAGTACTTC.

The V call is TRBV18, the J call TRBJ1-4; a possible D gene is TRBD1 (5 bases). The germline V gene encodes CDR1 KGHSH and CDR2 LQKENI. V lost 3 bases to trimming and J lost 8 bases, with 10 bases between them. The CDR3 has 13 residues. DNA of the CDR3: TGTGCCAGCTCACCCGACAGAAGCGAAAAACTGTTTTTT. Encoded protein: CASSPDRSEKLFF.

This clone appeared a single time. The genes are TRBV6-6 and TRBJ2-2; D could derive from TRBD1 or TRBD2 (7 bases each). The CDR3 is 14 amino acids. Germline V CDR1 and CDR2: MNHNY, SVGAGI (reference sequence). V shed 6 bases and J shed 3 bases, with 11 bases lying between them. The CDR3 DNA reads TGTGCCAGCAGACAGGGGAGGGACACCGGGGAGCTGTTTTTT. It codes for CASRQGRDTGELFF.

This chain joins TRBV5-4 and TRBJ1-1; 10 nucleotides match TRBD1. Germline V gene sequence: CDR1 SGHNT, CDR2 YYREEE (reference sequence). The CDR3 contains 14 residues. Trimming took 2 bases from V and 3 from J; bases not matched to a gene: 1. The CDR3 sequence is CASSFGTGDTEAFF. DNA for the CDR3: TGTGCCAGCAGCTTCGGGACAGGGGACACTGAAGCTTTCTTT.

The genes are TRBV6-5 and TRBJ2-1; TRBD1 is a possible D gene (6 bases). Trimming removed 7 bases at V and 0 bases at J, with 13 bases between. Germline V gene lookup returns CDR1 MNHEY and CDR2 SVGAGI. The CDR3 is made up of 15 amino acids. CDR3 nucleotides: TGTGCCAGCATTCCAGACAGGAGCTCCTACAATGAGCAGTTCTTC. Encoded protein: CASIPDRSSYNEQFF.

A few counts support this clone. V usage is TRBV16 and J usage is TRBJ2-1; 8 bases agree with TRBD1. CDR3 length: 14 residues. The J segment lost 4 bases and the V segment lost 3 bases, leaving 2 bases of the junction unmatched. Per the germline V gene, CDR1 is KGHSY and CDR2 is FQNENV. CDR3 DNA: TGTGCCAGCAGCCAGAGGACAGGGTACAATGAGCAGTTCTTC. This translates into CASSQRTGYNEQFF.

This clone was detected once. This chain connects TRBV18 to TRBJ2-2; D gene uncertain. The CDR3 covers 12 residues. From germline, CDR1 is KGHSH and CDR2 LQKENI. V lost 2 bases and J lost 7, with 5 bases in between. CDR3 sequence: CASSPSVGELFF. CDR3 bases: TGTGCCAGCTCACCAAGTGTCGGGGAGCTGTTTTTT.

V usage is TRBV18 and J usage is TRBJ1-1; possibly TRBD1 for D (5 bases). Germline assignment: CDR1 KGHSH and CDR2 LQKENI. The CDR3 extends over 14 amino acids. Trimming cost V 2 bases and J 1 base, with 8 bases left between them. Here the CDR3 reads CASSPARANTEAFF. CDR3 bases: TGTGCCAGCTCACCAGCCAGGGCGAACACTGAAGCTTTCTTT.

This chain uses TRBV7-9 with TRBJ2-7, with TRBD1 matching 10 bases. V dropped 6 bases and J dropped 7; count of bases not matched to a gene: 12. Germline CDR1 is SEHNR and CDR2 is FQNEAQ (reference sequence). The CDR3 spans 15 residues. The CDR3 region is CASRPGQGPPWEQYF. The CDR3 DNA is TGTGCCAGCAGACCGGGACAGGGGCCACCTTGGGAGCAGTACTTC.

The count of this clone is one. This sequence joins TRBV25-1 and TRBJ2-7; D possibly corresponds to TRBD1 (5 bases). The V end was cut by 7 bases, the J end by 2 bases, with 18 bases between. The CDR3 is 15 amino acids. Germline-derived CDR1 and CDR2 are MGHDK and SYGVNS. The CDR3 sequence: CASKPGQGMTYEQYF. The CDR3 nucleotides read TGTGCCAGCAAACCCGGGCAGGGAATGACCTACGAGCAGTACTTC.

The rearrangement uses TRBV7-2 and TRBJ1-5; tentatively, D is TRBD1 (5 bases). Germline lookup yields CDR1 SGHTA and CDR2 FQGNSA. The CDR3 length is 14 residues. The V end was cut by 6 bases, the J end by 3 bases, with 12 bases between. The CDR3 DNA sequence: TGTGCCAGCAGGGATGGGGGGTTCAATCAGCCCCAGCATTTT. This sequence encodes CASRDGGFNQPQHF.

V usage is TRBV19 and J usage is TRBJ2-7; D tentatively fits TRBD1 or TRBD2 (5 bases each). V was pared by 5 bases and J by 6 bases, with 20 bases between. The CDR3 is 15 residues long. Germline CDR1 is LNHDA and CDR2 is SQIVND (reference sequence). CDR3 in amino acids: CASSPGAGRDCEQYF. In DNA, the CDR3 is TGTGCCAGTAGTCCCGGGGCAGGACGTGATTGCGAGCAGTACTTC.

The chain uses TRBV7-2 and TRBJ2-3; weak D call: TRBD2 (6 bases). The CDR3 sequence is 15 residues long. The ends were cut back, 1 base at V and 4 bases at J, with 12 bases in the middle. The germline CDR1 and CDR2 sequences are SGHTA and FQGNSA. This CDR3 reads CASSLGLARPDTQYF. In DNA, the CDR3 is TGTGCCAGCAGCTTAGGCCTAGCGCGACCAGATACGCAGTATTTT.

The genes are TRBV6-5 and TRBJ2-7; 10 bases are a match to TRBD1. V trimming: 6 bases; J trimming: 6 bases; junction bases outside the gene matches: 5. The CDR3 runs to 13 residues. The germline V gene encodes CDR1 MNHEY and CDR2 SVGAGI. The DNA of the CDR3 is TGTGCCAGCAGCCGGACAGGGGGAGGCGAGCAGTACTTC. As protein: CASSRTGGGEQYF.

The chain has TRBV4-3 and TRBJ2-3, with TRBD2 as a possible D gene (7 bases). CDR3 length equals 17 residues. Trimming stripped 1 base from V and 4 bases from J, with 18 bases between. Germline CDR1 is LGHNA and CDR2 is YSLEER. This CDR3 reads CASSQGAWEGVADTQYF. The CDR3 nucleotides read TGCGCCAGCAGCCAAGGGGCCTGGGAGGGGGTCGCAGATACGCAGTATTTT.

This rearrangement joins TRBV20-1 to TRBJ2-1; 8 nucleotides agree with TRBD2. The V segment lost 5 bases and the J segment 12 bases; nucleotides outside the gene matches: 6. The CDR3 has 11 residues. Germline-derived CDR1 and CDR2 are DFQATT and SNEGSKA (reference sequence). The CDR3 sequence is CSAGQRGWQFF. Here the CDR3 DNA reads TGCAGTGCTGGTCAGCGGGGGTGGCAGTTCTTC.

The chain carries TRBV6-5 and TRBJ1-4, with D maybe TRBD1 (5 bases). Germline lookup yields CDR1 MNHEY and CDR2 SVGAGI. The CDR3 has 15 amino acids. Trimming stripped 0 bases from V and 5 bases from J, with 10 bases between. CDR3: CASSYSQGTNEKLFF. As DNA, the CDR3 is TGTGCCAGCAGTTACTCCCAGGGTACGAATGAAAAACTGTTTTTT.

V and J are TRBV14 and TRBJ2-5; 8 bases align to TRBD1. The V gene's germline CDR1 is SGHDN and CDR2 FVKESK. This CDR3 comprises 14 residues. V dropped 5 bases and J dropped 2; count of bases not matched to a gene: 4. The chain's CDR3 is CASSVNRGQETQYF. For the CDR3, the DNA is TGTGCCAGCAGCGTAAACAGGGGGCAAGAGACCCAGTACTTC.

This chain connects TRBV16 to TRBJ1-1; D possibly corresponds to TRBD1 (5 bases). The CDR3 runs to 15 residues. In germline, CDR1 is KGHSY, CDR2 FQNENV. V was pared by 2 bases and J by 2 bases, with 12 bases between. The CDR3 coding sequence is TGTGCCAGCAGCCAAACGACGGGGACTAACACTGAAGCTTTCTTT. Its protein product is CASSQTTGTNTEAFF.

The chain couples TRBV6-5 to TRBJ1-5; 7 nucleotides match TRBD1. The CDR3 is 15 amino acids. Looked up from germline, CDR1 is MNHEY and CDR2 is SVGAGI. Losses at the gene ends were 8 bases for V and 3 bases for J; bases not matched to a gene: 10. This chain's CDR3 is CASAKTGVSNQPQHF. CDR3 DNA sequence: TGTGCCAGCGCTAAAACAGGGGTTTCCAATCAGCCCCAGCATTTT.

V usage is TRBV5-1 and J usage is TRBJ2-1, with 8 bases matching TRBD2. Looked up from germline, CDR1 is SGHRS and CDR2 is YFSETQ. V dropped 4 bases and J dropped 10; count of bases not matched to a gene: 13. This CDR3 contains 15 residues. CDR3: CASSQGLAQTREQFF. In DNA form, the CDR3 reads TGCGCCAGCAGCCAAGGACTAGCACAAACGAGGGAGCAGTTCTTC. Together with reference TRBV5-1 and TRBJ2-1, the CDR3 gives the full variable domain: KAGVTQTPRYLIKTRGQQVTLSCSPISGHRSVSWYQQTPGQGLQFLFEYFSETQRNKGNFPGRFSGRQFSNSRSEMNVSTLELGDSALYLCASSQGLAQTREQFFGPGTRLTVL.

The rearrangement uses TRBV7-9 and TRBJ1-2; TRBD1 is a possible D gene (5 bases). V lost 1 base, J lost 1 base, and 10 bases lay in between. Germline CDR1 is SEHNR and CDR2 is FQNEAQ (reference sequence). The CDR3 extends over 15 amino acids. CDR3 sequence reads: CASSLGQGGNYGYTF. CDR3 bases: TGTGCCAGCAGCTTAGGGCAGGGTGGTAACTATGGCTACACCTTC.

Comment on this clone: The junction and the germline gene differ at one end; a read error may be behind it. This chain uses TRBV5-4 with TRBJ2-3, with D possibly matching TRBD1 (6 bases). Germline V gives CDR1 SGHNT, CDR2 YYREEE (reference sequence). CDR3 length equals 16 residues. CDR3 amino acids: CASSPYRDRITDTQYF. As DNA, the CDR3 is TGCGCCAGCAGCCCCTACCGAGACAGGATAACAGATACGCAGTATTTT. The full variable domain, in which reference TRBV5-4 and TRBJ2-3 provide the parts outside the CDR3, is ETGVTQSPTHLIKTRGQQVTLRCSSQSGHNTVSWYQQALGQGPQFIFQYYREEENGRGNFPPRFSGLQFPNYSSELNVNALELDDSALYLCASSPYRDRITDTQYFGPGTRLTVL.

V is TRBV27 and J is TRBJ2-7, with D hard to call. Germline CDR1 and CDR2: MNHEY and SMNVEV (reference sequence). V was clipped by 6 bases and J by 3 bases, with 12 bases between them. This CDR3 has 13 residues. The CDR3, as DNA: TGTGCCAGCAGGGTGAGTGGGGACTACGAGCAGTACTTC. Protein product: CASRVSGDYEQYF.

This chain joins TRBV6-1 and TRBJ1-4; 7 positions agree with TRBD1. The germline gives CDR1 MNHNS, CDR2 SASEGT. This CDR3 region has 14 residues. The V segment lost 3 bases and the J segment 4 bases; nucleotides outside the gene matches: 2. The CDR3 sequence is CASSEDRSNEKLFF. The DNA for the CDR3 is TGTGCCAGCAGTGAGGACAGGAGTAATGAAAAACTGTTTTTT.

This chain uses TRBV7-8 with TRBJ1-1, with D unresolved. The V end lost 5 bases, the J end lost 2 bases, and 21 bases lay between the germline ends. The CDR3 covers 17 residues. Germline values: CDR1 SGHVS, CDR2 FQNEAQ. CDR3 sequence reads: CASSPWRLVTVNTEAFF. The CDR3 bases are TGTGCCAGCAGCCCCTGGCGCCTTGTCACAGTTAACACTGAAGCTTTCTTT.